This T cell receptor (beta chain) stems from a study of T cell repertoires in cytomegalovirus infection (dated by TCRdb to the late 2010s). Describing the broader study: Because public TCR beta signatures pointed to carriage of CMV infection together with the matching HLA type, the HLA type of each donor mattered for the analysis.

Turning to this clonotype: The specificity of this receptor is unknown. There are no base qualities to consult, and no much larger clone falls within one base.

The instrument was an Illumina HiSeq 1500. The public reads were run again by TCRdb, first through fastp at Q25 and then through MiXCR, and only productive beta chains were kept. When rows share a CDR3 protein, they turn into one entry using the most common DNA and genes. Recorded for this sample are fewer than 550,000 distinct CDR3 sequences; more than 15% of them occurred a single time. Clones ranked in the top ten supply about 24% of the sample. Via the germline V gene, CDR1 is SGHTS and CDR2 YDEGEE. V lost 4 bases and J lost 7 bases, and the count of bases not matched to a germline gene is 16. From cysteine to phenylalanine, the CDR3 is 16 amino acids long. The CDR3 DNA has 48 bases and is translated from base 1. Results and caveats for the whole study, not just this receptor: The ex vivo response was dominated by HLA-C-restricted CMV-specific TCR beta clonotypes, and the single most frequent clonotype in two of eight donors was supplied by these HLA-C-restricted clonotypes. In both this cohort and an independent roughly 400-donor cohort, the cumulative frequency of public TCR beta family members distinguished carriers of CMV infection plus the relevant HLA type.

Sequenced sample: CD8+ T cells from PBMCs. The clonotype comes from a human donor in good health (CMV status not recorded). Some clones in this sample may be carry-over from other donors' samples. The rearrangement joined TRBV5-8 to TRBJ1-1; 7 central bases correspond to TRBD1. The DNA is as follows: TGTGCCAGCAGCCACCGTATACAGGGGAGCTGGATTGAAGCTTTCTTT. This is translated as CASSHRIQGSWIEAFF. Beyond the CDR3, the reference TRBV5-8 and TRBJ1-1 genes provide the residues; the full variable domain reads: EAGVTQSPTHLIKTRGQQATLRCSPISGHTSVYWYQQALGLGLQFLLWYDEGEERNRGNFPPRFSGRQFPNYSSELNVNALELEDSALYLCASSHRIQGSWIEAFFGQGTRLTVV.